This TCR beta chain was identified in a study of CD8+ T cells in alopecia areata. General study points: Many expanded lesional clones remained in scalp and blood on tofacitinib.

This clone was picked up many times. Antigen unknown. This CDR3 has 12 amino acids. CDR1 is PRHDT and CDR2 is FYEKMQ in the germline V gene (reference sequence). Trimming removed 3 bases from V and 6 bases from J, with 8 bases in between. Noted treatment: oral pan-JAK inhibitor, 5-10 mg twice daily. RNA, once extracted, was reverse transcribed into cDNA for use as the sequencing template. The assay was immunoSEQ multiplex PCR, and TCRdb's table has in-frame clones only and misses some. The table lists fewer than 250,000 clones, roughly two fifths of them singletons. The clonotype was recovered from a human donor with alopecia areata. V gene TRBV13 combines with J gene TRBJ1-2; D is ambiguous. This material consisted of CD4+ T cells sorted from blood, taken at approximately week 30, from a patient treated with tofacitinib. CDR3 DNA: TGTGCCAGCAGCTTCCCTTTCGATGGCTACACCTTC. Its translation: CASSFPFDGYTF.